The clone carrying this T cell receptor (beta chain) was counted at least ten times. The source of the sample is a study of response to subunit inactivated influenza vaccine. This CDR3 spans 15 amino acids. Germline CDR1 MNHEY, CDR2 SVGEGT. The ends lost 7 bases at V and 4 bases at J; junction bases unmatched: 11. TCRdb called the RT-PCR reads again in MiXCR, with one record for every CDR3 protein. The data hold 530,000 or so distinct CDR3 sequences, with 10% to 15% observed a single time. The chain couples TRBV6-2 or TRBV6-3 to TRBJ2-7, with 9 bases matching TRBD1. The source material was PBMCs from blood, sampled on the day of vaccination. This clonotype was sampled from a man aged 50-60 years who received an inactivated influenza vaccine. The CDR3 DNA reads as TGTGCCAGCACCATTACGCCGGACAGGGGTTACGAGCAGTACTTC. The encoded protein is CASTITPDRGYEQYF.